Presented here are 3 T cell receptor beta chains from one specimen sequenced in a study of blood T cell repertoires in COVID-19. The assay was immunoSEQ multiplex PCR, and TCRdb's table has in-frame clones only and misses some. The table shows some 200,000 clones, with 70% to 85% occurring only once. Sequenced input: peripheral blood. The receptors were sampled from a human donor with acute or convalescent COVID-19. The donor label of this sample is uncertain.

This clone was observed once. The V and J genes are TRBV28 and TRBJ1-1; D is undetermined. V was cut by 3 bases and J by 11 bases, with 10 bases left in between. This CDR3 is built from 11 residues. Germline-derived CDR1 and CDR2 are MDHEN and SYDVKM. The CDR3 bases are TGTGCCAGCAGTTTGGGCCATCGCGCTTTCTTT. This encodes CASSLGHRAFF.

This clone showed up just a few times. This chain connects TRBV9 to TRBJ1-2; TRBD1 agrees at 7 bases. V lost 3 bases to trimming and J lost 6 bases; unmatched junction nucleotides: 5. Germline lookup yields CDR1 SGDLS and CDR2 YYNGEE. This CDR3 has 13 amino acids. CDR3 region: CASSEGGSNGYTF. For the CDR3, the DNA is TGTGCCAGCAGCGAAGGGGGCTCGAATGGCTACACCTTC.

The chain is built from TRBV5-4 and TRBJ1-2; weak D call: TRBD1 (5 bases). The CDR3 is 13 amino acids. Germline CDR1 reads SGHNT; CDR2 reads YYREEE (reference sequence). Deletions cut 4 bases from V and 7 bases from J, with 14 bases between. The CDR3 coding sequence is TGTGCCAGCAGCCTTCCTCAGGGAAGTGGCTACACCTTC. Protein: CASSLPQGSGYTF.